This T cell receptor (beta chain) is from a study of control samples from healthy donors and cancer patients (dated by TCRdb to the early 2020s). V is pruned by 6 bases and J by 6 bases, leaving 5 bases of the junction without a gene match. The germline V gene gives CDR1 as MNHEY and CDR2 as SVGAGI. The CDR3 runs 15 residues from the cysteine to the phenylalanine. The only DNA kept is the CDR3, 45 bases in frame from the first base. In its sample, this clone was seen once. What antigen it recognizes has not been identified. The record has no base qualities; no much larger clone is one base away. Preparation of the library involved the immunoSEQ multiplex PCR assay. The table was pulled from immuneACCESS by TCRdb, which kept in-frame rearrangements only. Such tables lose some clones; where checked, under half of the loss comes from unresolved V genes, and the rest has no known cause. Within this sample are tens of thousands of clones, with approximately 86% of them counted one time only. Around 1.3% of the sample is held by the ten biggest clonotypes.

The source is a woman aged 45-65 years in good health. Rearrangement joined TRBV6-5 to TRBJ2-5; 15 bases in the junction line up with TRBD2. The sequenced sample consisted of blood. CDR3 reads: CASSLGLAGGKTQYF. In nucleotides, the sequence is TGTGCCAGCAGCCTCGGACTAGCGGGAGGGAAGACCCAGTACTTC.